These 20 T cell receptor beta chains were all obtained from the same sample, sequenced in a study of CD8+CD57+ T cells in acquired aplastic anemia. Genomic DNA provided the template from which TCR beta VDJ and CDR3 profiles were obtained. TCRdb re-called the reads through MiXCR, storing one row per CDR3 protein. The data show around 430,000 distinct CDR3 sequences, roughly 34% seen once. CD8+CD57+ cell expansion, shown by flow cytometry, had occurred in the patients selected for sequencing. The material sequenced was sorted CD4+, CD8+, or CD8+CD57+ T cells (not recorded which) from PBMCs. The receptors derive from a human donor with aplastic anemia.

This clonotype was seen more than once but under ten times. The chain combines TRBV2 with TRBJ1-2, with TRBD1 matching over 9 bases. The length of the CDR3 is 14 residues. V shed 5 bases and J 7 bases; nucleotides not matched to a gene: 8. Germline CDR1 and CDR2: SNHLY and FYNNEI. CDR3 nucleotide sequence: TGTGCCAGCAGTATGGGACAGGGAGCAGTTGGCTACACCTTC. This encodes CASSMGQGAVGYTF.

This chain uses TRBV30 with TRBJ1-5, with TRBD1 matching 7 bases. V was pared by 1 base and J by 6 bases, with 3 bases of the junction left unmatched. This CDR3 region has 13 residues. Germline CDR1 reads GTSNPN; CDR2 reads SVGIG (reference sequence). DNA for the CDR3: TGTGCCTGGAGTGGGCAGGGGGGTCAGCCCCAGCATTTT. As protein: CAWSGQGGQPQHF.

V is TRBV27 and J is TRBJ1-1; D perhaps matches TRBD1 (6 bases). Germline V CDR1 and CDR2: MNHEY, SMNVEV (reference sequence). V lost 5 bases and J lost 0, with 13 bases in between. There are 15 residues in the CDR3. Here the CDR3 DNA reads TGTGCCAGCAGTCCCCTGGACAGATTGAACACTGAAGCTTTCTTT. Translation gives CASSPLDRLNTEAFF.

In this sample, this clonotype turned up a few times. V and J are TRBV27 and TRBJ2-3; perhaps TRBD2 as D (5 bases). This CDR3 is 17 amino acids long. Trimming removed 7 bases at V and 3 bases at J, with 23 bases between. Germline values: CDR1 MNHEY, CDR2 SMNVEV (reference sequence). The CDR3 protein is CASKLSISDVDTDTQYF. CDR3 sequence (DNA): TGTGCCAGCAAGTTATCGATTAGCGACGTTGATACAGATACGCAGTATTTT.

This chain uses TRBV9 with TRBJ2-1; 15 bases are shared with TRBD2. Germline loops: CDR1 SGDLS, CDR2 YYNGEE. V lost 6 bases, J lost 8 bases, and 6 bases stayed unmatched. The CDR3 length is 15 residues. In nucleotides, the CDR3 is TGTGCCAGCACTGGACTAGCGGGAGGGGTGGATGAGCAGTTCTTC. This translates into CASTGLAGGVDEQFF.

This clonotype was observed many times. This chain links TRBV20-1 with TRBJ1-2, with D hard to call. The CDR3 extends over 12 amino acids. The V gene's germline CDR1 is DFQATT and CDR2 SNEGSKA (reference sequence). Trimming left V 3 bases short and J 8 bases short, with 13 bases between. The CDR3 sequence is CSASAVTSGYTF. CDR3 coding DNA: TGCAGTGCTAGTGCAGTTACCAGCGGCTACACCTTC.

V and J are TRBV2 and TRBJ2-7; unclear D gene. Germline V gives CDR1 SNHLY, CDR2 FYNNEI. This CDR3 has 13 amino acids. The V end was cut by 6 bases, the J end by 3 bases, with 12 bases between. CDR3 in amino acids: CASRYPGRYEQYF. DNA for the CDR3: TGTGCCAGCAGATACCCGGGCCGCTACGAGCAGTACTTC.

As DNA, the CDR3 is TGTGCCAGCAGCCCAGGGATGGGAACTGGGGCCAACGTCCTGACTTTC. It encodes CASSPGMGTGANVLTF. The chain links TRBV25-1 to TRBJ2-6, with TRBD1 as a possible D gene (5 bases). Germline assignment: CDR1 MGHDK and CDR2 SYGVNS. With 6 bases removed from V and 2 bases from J, the gap between germline ends came to 14 bases. The CDR3 totals 16 residues.

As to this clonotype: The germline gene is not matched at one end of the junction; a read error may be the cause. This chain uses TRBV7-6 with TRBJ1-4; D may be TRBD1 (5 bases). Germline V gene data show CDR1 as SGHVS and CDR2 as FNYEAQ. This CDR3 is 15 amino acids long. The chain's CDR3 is CACSLSGRESEKLFF. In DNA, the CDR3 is TGTGCCTGCAGCTTATCTGGCAGGGAGAGTGAAAAACTGTTTTTT.

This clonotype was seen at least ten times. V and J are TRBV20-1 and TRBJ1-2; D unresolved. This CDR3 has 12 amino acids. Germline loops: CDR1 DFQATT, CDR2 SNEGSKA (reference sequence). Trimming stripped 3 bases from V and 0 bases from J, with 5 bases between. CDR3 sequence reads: CSASETNYGYTF. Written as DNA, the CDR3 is TGCAGTGCTAGTGAGACTAACTATGGCTACACCTTC.

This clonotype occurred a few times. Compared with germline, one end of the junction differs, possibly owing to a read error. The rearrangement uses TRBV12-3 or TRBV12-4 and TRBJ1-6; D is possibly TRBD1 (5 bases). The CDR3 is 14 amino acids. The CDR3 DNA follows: TGTGCCGGCAGTCGACAGCGTTCCAATTCACCCCTCCACTTT. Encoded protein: CAGSRQRSNSPLHF.

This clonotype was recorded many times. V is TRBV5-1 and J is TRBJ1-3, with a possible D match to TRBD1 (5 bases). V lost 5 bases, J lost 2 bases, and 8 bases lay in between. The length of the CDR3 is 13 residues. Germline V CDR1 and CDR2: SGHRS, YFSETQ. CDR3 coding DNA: TGCGCCAGCAGAGGGGAGCCTGGAAACACCATATATTTT. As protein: CASRGEPGNTIYF. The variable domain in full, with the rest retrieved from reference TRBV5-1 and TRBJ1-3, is KAGVTQTPRYLIKTRGQQVTLSCSPISGHRSVSWYQQTPGQGLQFLFEYFSETQRNKGNFPGRFSGRQFSNSRSEMNVSTLELGDSALYLCASRGEPGNTIYFGEGSWLTVV.

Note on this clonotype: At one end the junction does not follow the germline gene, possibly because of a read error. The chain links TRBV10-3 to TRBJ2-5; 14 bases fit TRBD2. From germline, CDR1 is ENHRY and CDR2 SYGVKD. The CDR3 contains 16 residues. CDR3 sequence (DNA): TGTGCCAGCAGTGAGACTAGCGGGGGGGACCAAGAGACCCAGTACTTC. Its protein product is CASSETSGGDQETQYF.

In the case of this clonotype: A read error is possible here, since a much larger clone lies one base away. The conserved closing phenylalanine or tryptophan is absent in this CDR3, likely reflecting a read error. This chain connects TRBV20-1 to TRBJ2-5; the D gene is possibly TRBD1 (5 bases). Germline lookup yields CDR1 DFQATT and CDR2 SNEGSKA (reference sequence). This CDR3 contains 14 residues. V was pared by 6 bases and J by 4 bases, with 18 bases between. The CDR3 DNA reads TGCAGTGCAACTACCTCGACAGTTGGAGAGACCCAGTACCTC. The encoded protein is CSATTSTVGETQYL.

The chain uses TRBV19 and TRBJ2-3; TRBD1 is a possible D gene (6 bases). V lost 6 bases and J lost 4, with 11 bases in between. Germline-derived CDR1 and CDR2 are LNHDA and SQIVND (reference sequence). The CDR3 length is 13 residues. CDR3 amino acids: CASRVQGPDTQYF. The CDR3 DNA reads TGTGCCAGTAGAGTGCAGGGGCCAGATACGCAGTATTTT.

In nucleotides, the CDR3 is TGTGCCAGCGGCCTAACGGCGGGCACTGAAGCTTTCTTT. Protein: CASGLTAGTEAFF. The V call is TRBV27, the J call TRBJ1-1; no clear D. The CDR3 spans 13 residues. Trimming took off 8 bases at V and 4 bases at J, with 14 bases between the two ends. Germline V gene data show CDR1 as MNHEY and CDR2 as SMNVEV (reference sequence).

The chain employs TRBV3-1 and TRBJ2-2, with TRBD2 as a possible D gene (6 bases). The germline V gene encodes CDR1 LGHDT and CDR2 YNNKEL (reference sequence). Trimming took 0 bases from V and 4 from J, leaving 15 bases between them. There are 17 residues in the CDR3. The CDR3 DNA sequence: TGTGCCAGCAGCCAAGAGGGGATAGCGGAGGGCACCGGGGAGCTGTTTTTT. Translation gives CASSQEGIAEGTGELFF.

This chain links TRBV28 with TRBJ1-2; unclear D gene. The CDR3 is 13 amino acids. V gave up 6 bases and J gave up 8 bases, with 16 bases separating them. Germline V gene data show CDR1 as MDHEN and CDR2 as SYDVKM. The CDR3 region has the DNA TGTGCCAGCAGAACCCGGGTGAGCGGCGGCTACACCTTC. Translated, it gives CASRTRVSGGYTF.

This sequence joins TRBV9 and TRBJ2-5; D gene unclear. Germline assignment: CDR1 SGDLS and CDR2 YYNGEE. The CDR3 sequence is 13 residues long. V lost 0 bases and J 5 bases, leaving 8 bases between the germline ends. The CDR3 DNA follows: TGTGCCAGCAGCGTAGTGGGTTGGGAGACCCAGTACTTC. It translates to CASSVVGWETQYF.

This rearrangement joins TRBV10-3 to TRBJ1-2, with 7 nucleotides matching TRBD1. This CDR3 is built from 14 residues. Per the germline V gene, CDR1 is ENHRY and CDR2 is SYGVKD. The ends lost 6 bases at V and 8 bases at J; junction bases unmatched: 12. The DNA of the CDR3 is TGTGCCATCAGGCTGACAGGGAACGGAAAGGGCTACACCTTC. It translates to CAIRLTGNGKGYTF.